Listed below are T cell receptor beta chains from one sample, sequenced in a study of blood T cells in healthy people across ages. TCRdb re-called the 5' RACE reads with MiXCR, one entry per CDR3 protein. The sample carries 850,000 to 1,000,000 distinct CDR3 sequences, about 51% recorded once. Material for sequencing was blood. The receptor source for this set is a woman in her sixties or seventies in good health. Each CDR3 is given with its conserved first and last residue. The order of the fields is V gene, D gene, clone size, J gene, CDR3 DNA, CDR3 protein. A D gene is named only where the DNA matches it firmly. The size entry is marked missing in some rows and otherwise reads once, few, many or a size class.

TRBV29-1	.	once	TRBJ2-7	TGCAGCGGACGGGACGGGGGGCGCGACGAGCAGTACTTC	CSGRDGGRDEQYF
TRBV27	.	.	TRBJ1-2	TGTGCCAGCAGTCCGACAGAAGACTATGGCTACACCTTC	CASSPTEDYGYTF
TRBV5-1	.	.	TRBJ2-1	TGCGCCAGCAGCTCCCGACTAGACAGGGCCCACAATGAGCAGTTCTTC	CASSSRLDRAHNEQFF
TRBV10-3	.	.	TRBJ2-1	TGTGCCATCAGGACCTCCTACGAGCAGTTCTTC	CAIRTSYEQFF
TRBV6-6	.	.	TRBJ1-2	TGTGCCAGCAGGCCACAGGGTTTCTATGGCTACACCTTC	CASRPQGFYGYTF
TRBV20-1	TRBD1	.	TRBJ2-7	TGCAGTGGGTCGGACAGGGGGAACTACGAGCAGTACTTC	CSGSDRGNYEQYF
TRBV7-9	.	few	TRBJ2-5	TGTGCCAGCAGTCCCATAGGGGAGACCCAGTACTTC	CASSPIGETQYF
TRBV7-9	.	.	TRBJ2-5	TGTGCCAGCAGCTCGCCCGACAGGCACCAAGAGACCCAGTACTTC	CASSSPDRHQETQYF
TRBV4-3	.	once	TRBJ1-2	TGCGCCAGCAGCCAAGATCTTCCGGACGACGGCTACACCTTC	CASSQDLPDDGYTF
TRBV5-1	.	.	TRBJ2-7	TGCGCCAGCAGCTTCGAGACGCCTTCCTACGAGCAGTACTTC	CASSFETPSYEQYF
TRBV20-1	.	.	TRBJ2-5	TGCAGTGCTACGTCCTCTGAGACCCAGTACTTC	CSATSSETQYF
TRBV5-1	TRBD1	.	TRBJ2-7	TGCGCCAGCAGCTTACAGGGGGCGATGGGCTACGAGCAGTACTTC	CASSLQGAMGYEQYF
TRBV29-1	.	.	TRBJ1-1	TGCAGCGTTGCCCAGGGAGAAACTGAAGCTTTCTTT	CSVAQGETEAFF
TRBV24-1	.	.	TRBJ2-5	TGTGCCACCAGTGATTTGCCCCACAGGGAGGGACAAGAGACCCAGTACTTC	CATSDLPHREGQETQYF
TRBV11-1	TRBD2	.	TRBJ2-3	TGTGCCAGCAGCTTAGCGCGCCTAGCGGGAGTGGTAGATACGCAGTATTTT	CASSLARLAGVVDTQYF
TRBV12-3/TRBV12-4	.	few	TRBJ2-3	TGTGCCAGCACTCCGGCCGGGACTCTCTCCGGGACGCAGTATTTT	CASTPAGTLSGTQYF
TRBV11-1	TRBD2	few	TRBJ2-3	TGTGCCAGCAGCAAGCGGGAGGGCACAGATACGCAGTATTTT	CASSKREGTDTQYF
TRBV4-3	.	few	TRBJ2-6	TGCGCCAGCAGCCATAAGGTGGATGGGGCCAACGTCCTGACTTTC	CASSHKVDGANVLTF
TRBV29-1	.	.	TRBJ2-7	TGCAGCGTTGGTAGGAGTTCGGTTTACGAGCAGTACTTC	CSVGRSSVYEQYF
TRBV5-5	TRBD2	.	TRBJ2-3	TGTGCCAGCAGCTTGACTAGCGGGACTCCCACAGATACGCAGTATTTT	CASSLTSGTPTDTQYF
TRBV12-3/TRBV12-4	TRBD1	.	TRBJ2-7	TGTGCCGGCAGTTTAATGGACAGGAAAGACGAGCAGTACTTC	CAGSLMDRKDEQYF
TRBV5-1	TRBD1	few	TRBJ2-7	TGCGCCAGCAGCTTATTACAGGGGTCCGATTTCTACGAGCAGTACTTC	CASSLLQGSDFYEQYF